The 20 T cell receptor beta chains below all came from one sample that was sequenced in a study of identical twins. One entry per CDR3 protein, called by TCRdb with MiXCR from the 5' RACE reads. The top ten hold around 0.3% of the sample, which has about 1.7 million distinct CDR3 sequences, about 30% seen once. Material for sequencing was cord blood. The origin of the receptors is a newborn girl in good health.

This chain uses TRBV19 with TRBJ1-5, with D unclear. Germline V gene lookup returns CDR1 LNHDA and CDR2 SQIVND (reference sequence). The CDR3 has 12 amino acids. Trimming took 0 bases from V and 7 from J, leaving 4 bases between them. CDR3 protein: CASSIDRQPQHF. The CDR3 DNA follows: TGTGCCAGTAGTATAGATCGCCAGCCCCAGCATTTT.

This clonotype was picked up a small number of times. This chain uses TRBV3-1 with TRBJ1-1; no reliable D call. The germline V gene has CDR1 LGHDT and CDR2 YNNKEL (reference sequence). V lost 5 bases and J 2 bases, leaving 15 bases between the germline ends. There are 15 residues in the CDR3. In DNA form, the CDR3 reads TGTGCCAGCAGCGGGTCTCGGCAGCTAAACACTGAAGCTTTCTTT. Translation: CASSGSRQLNTEAFF.

This clonotype was counted a few times. The chain has TRBV10-3 and TRBJ2-3, with 8 bases matching TRBD2. The CDR3 has 16 residues. V shed 2 bases and J 3 bases; nucleotides not matched to a gene: 7. Germline V gene sequence: CDR1 ENHRY, CDR2 SYGVKD. Here the CDR3 DNA reads TGTGCCATCAGTGAGCGGGGACTAGTGGGGACAGATACGCAGTATTTT. It codes for CAISERGLVGTDTQYF.

Concerning this clonotype: The germline gene is not matched at one end of the junction; a read error may be the cause. The chain combines TRBV7-9 with TRBJ2-1; the D call may be TRBD1 or TRBD2 (6 bases each). CDR1 and CDR2 from the germline V gene are SEHNR and FQNEAQ (reference sequence). The CDR3 is made up of 14 amino acids. CDR3 residues: CAGSQQGLHNEQFF. CDR3 in DNA: TGTGCCGGCAGCCAACAGGGACTCCACAATGAGCAGTTCTTC.

V and J are TRBV4-1 and TRBJ2-7; 7 positions agree with TRBD2. The germline V gene has CDR1 MGHRA and CDR2 YSYEKL. The ends lost 2 bases at V and 5 bases at J; junction bases unmatched: 21. The CDR3 length is 19 residues. CDR3 sequence (DNA): TGCGCCAGCAGCCAAATCTGGAGAGGTCGAGTTAGCGGGCCTCACGAGCAGTACTTC. As protein: CASSQIWRGRVSGPHEQYF.

Only a few counts were recorded for this clonotype. The chain recombines TRBV3-1 with TRBJ2-1, with D perhaps given as TRBD1 or TRBD2 (6 bases each). The V end lost 2 bases, the J end lost 7 bases, and 15 bases lay between the germline ends. The length of the CDR3 is 15 residues. CDR1 is LGHDT and CDR2 is YNNKEL in the germline V gene (reference sequence). The CDR3 here is CASSQLGGQRNEQFF. For the CDR3, the DNA is TGTGCCAGCAGCCAATTGGGGGGCCAAAGAAATGAGCAGTTCTTC.

This clonotype occurred many times. This chain connects TRBV12-3 or TRBV12-4 to TRBJ1-2, with 8 bases identical to TRBD1. J lost 8 bases, V lost 3 bases, and 5 bases had no gene match. This CDR3 is 13 amino acids long. The DNA of the CDR3 is TGTGCCAGCAGTTTTCAGGGGGCGGGAGGCTACACCTTC. It translates to CASSFQGAGGYTF.

The chain couples TRBV11-2 to TRBJ2-1, with 7 bases that match TRBD2. The germline gives CDR1 SGHAT, CDR2 FQNNGV. The junction had 8 bases not matched to a gene; V was cut back by 8 bases and J by 4 bases. The CDR3 has 14 residues. The chain's CDR3 is CASGSLAAYNEQFF. The DNA of the CDR3 is TGTGCCAGCGGGAGTCTAGCGGCTTACAATGAGCAGTTCTTC.

The table lists this clonotype with a few counts. The V gene is TRBV15, the J gene TRBJ2-4; the D is unclear. Trimming removed 0 bases at V and 13 bases at J, with 25 bases between. The CDR3 has 17 amino acids. The germline CDR1 and CDR2 sequences are LNHNV and YYDKDF (reference sequence). The CDR3 sequence is CATSRDPLLSANGEQYF. The CDR3 DNA reads TGTGCCACCAGCAGAGATCCCTTGCTGAGCGCCAATGGTGAGCAGTACTTC.

Note on this clonotype: With a much larger clone just one base away, this may be a read error. The chain uses TRBV28 and TRBJ1-2; D ambiguous. CDR3 length: 12 residues. The V and J ends lost 1 base and 5 bases respectively, with 5 bases between them. CDR1 MDHEN and CDR2 SYDVKM come from the germline V gene. The CDR3, as DNA: TGTGCCAGCAGTTTATTCCGGTATGGCTACACCTTC. It translates to CASSLFRYGYTF.

This clonotype was counted between two and nine times. This chain connects TRBV6-1 to TRBJ2-7; D is uncertain. CDR3 size: 16 residues. The V end lost 2 bases, the J end lost 3 bases, and 17 bases lay between the germline ends. Germline V CDR1 and CDR2: MNHNS, SASEGT. The CDR3 here is CASSETGVLRNYEQYF. CDR3 in DNA: TGTGCCAGCAGTGAAACTGGCGTCCTTCGGAACTACGAGCAGTACTTC.

This clonotype appeared many times. This chain joins TRBV10-3 and TRBJ2-1; D gene uncertain. V dropped 2 bases and J dropped 6 bases, with 8 bases sitting between them. Germline values: CDR1 ENHRY, CDR2 SYGVKD. The CDR3 extends over 13 amino acids. In DNA, the CDR3 is TGTGCCATCAGTGAGGACATCGGCAATGAGCAGTTCTTC. This codes for CAISEDIGNEQFF.

This clonotype occurred many times. The J gene is TRBJ2-1, the V gene TRBV6-5; D not certain. Germline V lookup: CDR1 MNHEY, CDR2 SVGAGI. The CDR3 has 15 residues. Trimming left V 4 bases short and J 0 bases short, with 10 bases between. For the CDR3, the DNA is TGTGCCAGCAGTTTGAAGCAGTGCTCCTACAATGAGCAGTTCTTC. Amino acid sequence: CASSLKQCSYNEQFF.

This clonotype was seen a few times. The V call is TRBV3-1, the J call TRBJ1-1, with D unclear. Trimming pared 4 bases from V and 4 bases from J, leaving 16 bases between. The CDR3 is 15 amino acids. Germline V gene lookup returns CDR1 LGHDT and CDR2 YNNKEL (reference sequence). In DNA, the CDR3 is TGTGCCAGCAGCCCACGGACTTCCTCTCGCACTGAAGCTTTCTTT. It codes for CASSPRTSSRTEAFF.

A few counts support this clonotype. The chain joins TRBV7-8 to TRBJ2-7; TRBD2 aligns across 9 bases. After removal of 1 base from V and 4 bases from J, the junction contained 17 bases not matched to a gene. CDR1 and CDR2 (germline): SGHVS, FQNEAQ. The length of the CDR3 is 19 residues. CDR3 DNA sequence: TGTGCCAGCAGCTTAGGCGCCCCGGGACTAGCTTTTTTAGGGTACGAGCAGTACTTC. Encoded protein: CASSLGAPGLAFLGYEQYF.

The sample holds a few counts of this clonotype. The chain couples TRBV25-1 to TRBJ2-1; D gene unclear. The CDR3 runs to 14 residues. The V gene's germline CDR1 is MGHDK and CDR2 SYGVNS. The V gene lost 2 bases and the J gene lost 7 bases, with 12 bases spanning the gap. The CDR3 loop reads CASSESRSFNEQFF. The CDR3 DNA reads TGTGCCAGCAGTGAAAGTAGGAGCTTTAATGAGCAGTTCTTC.

This clonotype has more than one count but fewer than ten. The chain is built from TRBV5-1 and TRBJ1-2, with D hard to call. The germline V gene encodes CDR1 SGHRS and CDR2 YFSETQ. V lost 5 bases to trimming and J lost 6 bases, with 14 bases between them. The CDR3 extends over 13 amino acids. Here the CDR3 reads CASRRIVQDGYTF. The CDR3 coding sequence is TGCGCCAGCAGACGTATAGTCCAGGATGGCTACACCTTC.

The chain is built from TRBV14 and TRBJ2-1; TRBD1 agrees at 10 bases. Per germline, CDR1 SGHDN and CDR2 FVKESK. There are 18 residues in the CDR3. Germline trimming cut 0 bases from V and 4 bases from J; bases unmatched to any gene: 9. CDR3 nucleotide sequence: TGTGCCAGCAGCCAAGATCGGGTTTGGGACAGGGGATACAATGAGCAGTTCTTC. Amino acid sequence: CASSQDRVWDRGYNEQFF.

The rearrangement uses TRBV4-2 and TRBJ1-1, with 8 bases matching TRBD1. Germline V gene lookup returns CDR1 LGHNA and CDR2 YNFKEQ. The CDR3 extends over 17 amino acids. V trimming: 0 bases; J trimming: 0 bases; junction bases outside the gene matches: 6. CDR3 sequence (DNA): TGTGCCAGCAGCCAAGACGGGACAGGCTTCATGAACACTGAAGCTTTCTTT. Translating gives CASSQDGTGFMNTEAFF.

The sample holds a few counts of this clonotype. The gene calls are TRBV7-2 and TRBJ2-6; 8 bases align to TRBD1. Germline V lookup: CDR1 SGHTA, CDR2 FQGNSA. The trim removed 4 bases at V and 2 bases at J, leaving 4 bases unmatched. The CDR3 is 16 residues long. CDR3 loop: CASSSIQGAGANVLTF. DNA for the CDR3: TGTGCCAGCAGCTCCATACAGGGGGCTGGGGCCAACGTCCTGACTTTC.